A selection of T cell receptor beta chains follows, all from one sample in a study of cytomegalovirus exposure and HLA in healthy donors. The method was immunoSEQ multiplex PCR; TCRdb's version includes in-frame clones alone and lacks a portion of them. The sample carries more than 150,000 clones, around 85% recorded once. The specimen sequenced was PBMCs. All receptors come from a man between 50 and 59 years old in good health and CMV-seropositive. The CDR3 runs from the conserved cysteine through the conserved F or W. A D gene is named only where the DNA matches it firmly. Expanded clones get a size class; other rows say once, few or many, or leave the size out.

j_call d_call v_call clone_size cdr3_aa cdr3_nt
TRBJ1-1 - TRBV28 - CASSTPARGGTEAFF TGTGCCAGCAGCACTCCAGCCCGCGGGGGCACTGAAGCTTTCTTT
TRBJ2-3 TRBD2 TRBV5-1 - CASSFTSGWIDTQYF TGCGCCAGCAGCTTTACTAGCGGGTGGATAGATACGCAGTATTTT
TRBJ2-5 TRBD2 TRBV29-1 few CSVVVTAASGGGETQYF TGCAGCGTTGTGGTGACTGCGGCTAGCGGGGGGGGTGAGACCCAGTACTTC
TRBJ1-4 - TRBV2 - CASYRLSINEKLFF TGTGCCAGCTATCGACTTAGCATTAATGAAAAACTGTTTTTT
TRBJ1-2 - TRBV7-2 once CASSVGRVGYTF TGTGCCAGCAGCGTCGGCAGGGTCGGCTACACCTTC
TRBJ1-1 - TRBV27 - CASSQRRYTEAFF TGTGCCAGCAGTCAGCGACGGTATACTGAAGCTTTCTTT
TRBJ2-3 TRBD2 TRBV2 - CASNAGVSTDTQYF TGTGCCAGCAATGCGGGGGTTAGCACAGATACGCAGTATTTT
TRBJ2-1 - TRBV5-4 - CASSLEQGRNEQFF TGTGCCAGCAGCTTGGAGCAGGGTAGAAATGAGCAGTTCTTC
TRBJ2-2 TRBD1 TRBV10-3 - CATSDRGLNTGELFF TGTGCCACTTCGGACAGGGGGCTTAACACCGGGGAGCTGTTTTTT
TRBJ2-5 TRBD2 TRBV7-9 - CASSPSLAGGYKTQYF TGTGCCAGCAGCCCTTCCCTAGCGGGGGGGTATAAGACCCAGTACTTC
TRBJ2-1 TRBD2 TRBV6-5 few CASSATSGAYNEQFF TGTGCCAGCAGTGCTACTAGCGGGGCCTACAATGAGCAGTTCTTC